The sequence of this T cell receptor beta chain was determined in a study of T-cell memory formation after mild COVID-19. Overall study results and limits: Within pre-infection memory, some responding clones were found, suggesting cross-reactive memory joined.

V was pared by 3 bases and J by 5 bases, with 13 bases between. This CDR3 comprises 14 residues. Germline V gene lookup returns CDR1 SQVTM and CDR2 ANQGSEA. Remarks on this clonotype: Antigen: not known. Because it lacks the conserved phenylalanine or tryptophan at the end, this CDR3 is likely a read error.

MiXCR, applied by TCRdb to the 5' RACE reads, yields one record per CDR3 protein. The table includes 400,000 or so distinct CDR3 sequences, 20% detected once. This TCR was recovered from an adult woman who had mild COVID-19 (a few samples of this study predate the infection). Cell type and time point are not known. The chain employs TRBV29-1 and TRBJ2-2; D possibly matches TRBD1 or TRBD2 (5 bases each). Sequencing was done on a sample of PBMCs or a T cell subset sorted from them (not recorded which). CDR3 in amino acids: CSVDPGRSTGELFS. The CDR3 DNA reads TGCAGCGTTGACCCGGGACGCTCAACCGGGGAGCTGTTTTCT.